The source of this T cell receptor (beta chain) is a study of blood T cell repertoires in COVID-19. Method: immunoSEQ multiplex PCR; TCRdb's copy keeps in-frame clones and lacks some. Here the sample spans 350,000 to 450,000 clones, about 88% being singletons. Germline-derived CDR1 and CDR2 are MNHEY and SVGAGI. Unmatched junction bases numbered 6, after V lost 5 bases and J lost 1 base. The CDR3 sequence is 15 residues long. The chain recombines TRBV6-5 with TRBJ2-7, with TRBD1 matching over 9 bases. This sequence originates from a woman under 30 who had been exposed to COVID-19. The sequenced material came from PBMCs or T cells enriched from blood (not recorded which). The CDR3 spells CASSPGTGTSYEQYF. In nucleotides, the CDR3 is TGTGCCAGCAGTCCCGGGACAGGGACGTCCTACGAGCAGTACTTC.